The clone carrying this T cell receptor (beta chain) was detected many times. Deletions cut 4 bases from V and 4 bases from J, with 16 bases between. CDR1 is MGHRA and CDR2 is YSYEKL in the germline V gene. The CDR3 extends over 15 amino acids. Amplicons of TCR beta CDR3 were generated from genomic DNA by two-round multiplex PCR. The use of primers specific to each TRBV and TRBJ gene characterized first-round PCR. From the multiplex PCR reads, TCRdb called clonotypes with MiXCR, one entry per CDR3 protein. Seen here are more than 13,000 distinct CDR3 sequences, 30% observed once, and the top ten hold around an eighth. These data come from a study of prognosis after radiotherapy for stage I lung cancer. Background on the study: The study enrolled about a dozen men and about six women as patients, aged 53 to 84 with a median of almost 75 years.

V and J are TRBV4-1 and TRBJ1-2; a possible D gene is TRBD1 (5 bases). Specimen: PBMCs, collected before or after stereotactic body radiation therapy (not recorded which). This receptor was obtained from a donor of 50 years or more with non-small cell lung cancer. CDR3 amino acids: CASSPVADSPYGYTF. Written as DNA, the CDR3 is TGCGCCAGCAGCCCTGTGGCAGACAGCCCCTATGGCTACACCTTC.